Below, 31 T cell receptor beta chains from the same sample are listed, as sequenced in a study of technical replicates of blood from a handful of donors. Some clones are missing from TCRdb's copy, which holds only in-frame ones; the method was immunoSEQ multiplex PCR. The sample records more than 75,000 clones, less than 96% being singletons. The sequenced sample consisted of T cells isolated from PBMCs. The receptors were sampled from a human donor in good health.

This clone has only one observation. The chain carries TRBV28 and TRBJ2-3; possible D gene TRBD2, 7 bases. Germline V gene sequence: CDR1 MDHEN, CDR2 SYDVKM. Trimming took off 3 bases at V and 3 bases at J, with 13 bases between the two ends. CDR3 length: 15 residues. This CDR3 is CASSFQAGTTDTQYF. The DNA of the CDR3 is TGTGCCAGCAGTTTTCAAGCGGGGACAACAGATACGCAGTATTTT.

The V gene is TRBV6-6, the J gene TRBJ2-5; D is undetermined. V was pared by 2 bases and J by 5 bases, with 12 bases between. The CDR3 is 14 residues long. The germline V gene encodes CDR1 MNHNY and CDR2 SVGAGI (reference sequence). CDR3 region: CASSYGLTAETQYF. CDR3 DNA sequence: TGTGCCAGCAGTTACGGGCTGACGGCCGAGACCCAGTACTTC.

V and J are TRBV10-3 and TRBJ2-1; 10 bases align to TRBD1. J lost 7 bases, V lost 2 bases, and 5 bases had no gene match. CDR3 length equals 15 residues. Germline V gene sequence: CDR1 ENHRY, CDR2 SYGVKD. In nucleotides, the CDR3 is TGTGCCATCAGTGAGCGACAGGGGGCCTGGAATGAGCAGTTCTTC. Encoded protein: CAISERQGAWNEQFF.

The V call is TRBV6-1, the J call TRBJ2-7; TRBD1 aligns across 7 bases. The CDR3 runs to 14 residues. Germline V gene lookup returns CDR1 MNHNS and CDR2 SASEGT. Unmatched junction bases numbered 6, after V lost 2 bases and J lost 5 bases. The CDR3 DNA reads as TGTGCCAGCAGTGAATCCGGCAGGGGGAACGAGCAGTACTTC. Its translation: CASSESGRGNEQYF.

Only one count was recorded for this clone. The CDR3 spells CASSPSLGGGKQYF. CDR3 sequence (DNA): TGTGCCAGCAGCCCCAGTCTGGGAGGTGGGAAGCAGTACTTC. This chain connects TRBV28 to TRBJ2-7, with D tentatively TRBD2 (6 bases). CDR3 length: 14 amino acids. The ends were cut back, 6 bases at V and 8 bases at J, with 20 bases in the middle. The germline CDR1 and CDR2 sequences are MDHEN and SYDVKM.

About this clone itself: At one of its ends the junction is not consistent with the germline gene, which may arise from a read error. The chain combines TRBV2 with TRBJ2-7; TRBD1 is a possible D gene (6 bases). The CDR3 sequence is 16 residues long. CDR1 is SNHLY and CDR2 is FYNNEI in the germline V gene. The CDR3 loop is CASTEQGGRVFYEQYF. CDR3 DNA sequence: TGTGCCAGCACTGAACAGGGTGGAAGGGTTTTCTACGAGCAGTACTTC.

This chain connects TRBV6-5 to TRBJ2-5; 11 nucleotides line up with TRBD2. V lost 6 bases, J lost 11 bases, and 14 bases stayed unmatched. This CDR3 spans 15 amino acids. Looked up from germline, CDR1 is MNHEY and CDR2 is SVGAGI. The CDR3 spells CASSFGLAGPLEQYF. Here the CDR3 DNA reads TGTGCCAGCAGCTTTGGACTAGCGGGTCCCCTTGAGCAGTACTTC.

V gene TRBV5-5 combines with J gene TRBJ2-2; 12 bases match TRBD1. Trimming took 7 bases from V and 4 from J; bases not matched to a gene: 11. From germline, CDR1 is SGHKS and CDR2 YYEKEE (reference sequence). The CDR3 has 17 residues. The CDR3: CASGDRDRGRSTGELFF. As DNA, the CDR3 is TGTGCCAGCGGCGACCGGGACAGGGGGCGTAGCACCGGGGAGCTGTTTTTT. Looking up the rest from reference TRBV5-5 and TRBJ2-2 gives the full variable domain: DAGVTQSPTHLIKTRGQQVTLRCSPISGHKSVSWYQQVLGQGPQFIFQYYEKEERGRGNFPDRFSARQFPNYSSELNVNALLLGDSALYLCASGDRDRGRSTGELFFGEGSRLTVL.

The count of this clone is one. V and J are TRBV7-2 and TRBJ2-5; 8 positions agree with TRBD2. From germline, CDR1 is SGHTA and CDR2 FQGNSA. This CDR3 spans 16 amino acids. The ends lost 3 bases at V and 5 bases at J; junction bases unmatched: 11. The CDR3 sequence: CASSFLSGTSLETQYF. CDR3 DNA sequence: TGTGCCAGCAGCTTTTTATCCGGGACTAGTTTGGAGACCCAGTACTTC.

The chain combines TRBV9 with TRBJ2-2; perhaps TRBD2 as D (6 bases). The germline V gene encodes CDR1 SGDLS and CDR2 YYNGEE. This CDR3 contains 15 residues. V was trimmed by 2 bases and J by 4 bases, leaving 12 bases between them. In DNA form, the CDR3 reads TGTGCCAGCAGCGTCTCGGGACTCCCCACCGGGGAGCTGTTTTTT. This gives the protein CASSVSGLPTGELFF.

The CDR3 bases are TGTGCCACCAGCAGAGCGACAGGGGCCCTCTATGGCTACACCTTC. It specifies CATSRATGALYGYTF. V usage is TRBV15 and J usage is TRBJ1-2; TRBD1 matches at 8 bases. The CDR3 sequence is 15 residues long. CDR1 is LNHNV, CDR2 YYDKDF, per germline (reference sequence). With V trimmed by 1 base and J by 4 bases, 5 bases remained unmatched.

This rearrangement joins TRBV7-9 to TRBJ2-3; D is undetermined. The germline V gene encodes CDR1 SEHNR and CDR2 FQNEAQ (reference sequence). V lost 7 bases and J 4 bases, leaving 6 bases between the germline ends. CDR3 length equals 11 residues. The CDR3, as DNA: TGTGCCAGCACCCCTGCAGATACGCAGTATTTT. It specifies CASTPADTQYF. The full variable domain, rest sourced from reference TRBV7-9 and TRBJ2-3, is DTGVSQNPRHKITKRGQNVTFRCDPISEHNRLYWYRQTLGQGPEFLTYFQNEAQLEKSRLLSDRFSAERPKGSFSTLEIQRTEQGDSAMYLCASTPADTQYFGPGTRLTVL.

The chain uses TRBV11-2 and TRBJ2-7, with no clear D. Germline V gives CDR1 SGHAT, CDR2 FQNNGV. Trimming pared 5 bases from V and 0 bases from J, leaving 8 bases between. The CDR3 has 13 residues. CDR3: CASSPQHSYEQYF. In DNA, the CDR3 is TGTGCCAGCAGCCCTCAACACTCCTACGAGCAGTACTTC.

This clone occurred once. The chain has TRBV4-1 and TRBJ2-7; the D is unclear. V was trimmed by 2 bases and J by 0 bases, leaving 11 bases between them. The CDR3 spans 15 residues. The germline gives CDR1 MGHRA, CDR2 YSYEKL. The CDR3 protein is CASSQKWPSSYEQYF. CDR3 nucleotide sequence: TGCGCCAGCAGCCAAAAATGGCCGTCCTCCTACGAGCAGTACTTC.

The V call is TRBV15, the J call TRBJ2-2; D might be TRBD1 (6 bases). The germline gives CDR1 LNHNV, CDR2 YYDKDF (reference sequence). This CDR3 has 13 residues. Trimming pared 4 bases from V and 6 bases from J, leaving 9 bases between. In DNA form, the CDR3 reads TGTGCCACCAGCACCAGGGGTGCCGGGGAGCTGTTTTTT. Its protein product is CATSTRGAGELFF.

V usage is TRBV10-3 and J usage is TRBJ2-7; 15 bases fit TRBD2. The CDR3 length is 17 residues. V dropped 3 bases and J dropped 3; count of bases not matched to a gene: 6. Germline assignment: CDR1 ENHRY and CDR2 SYGVKD. CDR3 residues: CAISERTSGRVSYEQYF. The CDR3 coding sequence is TGTGCCATCAGTGAAAGGACTAGCGGGAGGGTGAGCTACGAGCAGTACTTC.

This chain connects TRBV7-9 to TRBJ2-6, with D tentatively TRBD2 (5 bases). This CDR3 has 15 residues. CDR1 SEHNR and CDR2 FQNEAQ come from the germline V gene (reference sequence). Trimming removed 5 bases from V and 5 bases from J, with 13 bases in between. CDR3 DNA: TGTGCCAGCAGCCCTCGAGGGTCTAGGGCCAACGTCCTGACTTTC. Translating gives CASSPRGSRANVLTF.

The chain couples TRBV7-8 to TRBJ2-7; possibly TRBD1 for D (5 bases). V was trimmed by 5 bases and J by 3 bases, leaving 11 bases between them. The CDR3 is 13 residues long. Germline assignment: CDR1 SGHVS and CDR2 FQNEAQ. The DNA for the CDR3 is TGTGCCAGCAGCGCGAGACAGCTCTACGAGCAGTACTTC. Translated, it gives CASSARQLYEQYF.

The chain carries TRBV10-3 and TRBJ1-1; 8 bases match TRBD1. Trimming removed 4 bases from V and 1 base from J; junction bases left unmatched: 2. Germline-derived CDR1 and CDR2 are ENHRY and SYGVKD. The CDR3 spans 14 residues. The CDR3 nucleotides are TGTGCCATCAGTGGACAGGGGACGAACACTGAAGCTTTCTTT. This sequence encodes CAISGQGTNTEAFF.

This chain uses TRBV29-1 with TRBJ2-1; 12 nucleotides align to TRBD2. CDR1 is SQVTM, CDR2 ANQGSEA, per germline. CDR3 length: 14 residues. V was clipped by 5 bases and J by 2 bases; unmatched bases: 1. The CDR3 is CSVRTSGTYNEQFF. The DNA for the CDR3 is TGCAGCGTTCGGACTAGCGGGACCTACAATGAGCAGTTCTTC.

The CDR3 region is CAWRGTGLAKLFF. CDR3 nucleotide sequence: TGTGCCTGGAGAGGGACAGGTTTAGCAAAACTGTTTTTT. V and J are TRBV30 and TRBJ1-4; 8 nucleotides line up with TRBD1. Germline V gene data show CDR1 as GTSNPN and CDR2 as SVGIG (reference sequence). The CDR3 extends over 13 amino acids. V dropped 3 bases and J dropped 10; count of bases not matched to a gene: 7. Together with reference TRBV30 and TRBJ1-4, the CDR3 gives the full variable domain: SQTIHQWPATLVQPVGSPLSLECTVEGTSNPNLYWYRQAAGRGLQLLFYSVGIGQISSEVPQNLSASRPQDRQFILSSKKLLLSDSGFYLCAWRGTGLAKLFFGSGTQLSVL.

This chain joins TRBV19 and TRBJ1-1; 7 nucleotides line up with TRBD1. Germline assignment: CDR1 LNHDA and CDR2 SQIVND (reference sequence). With V trimmed by 6 bases and J by 1 base, 8 bases remained unmatched. This CDR3 has 15 residues. CDR3 protein: CASSNRGTRNTEAFF. The CDR3 coding sequence is TGTGCCAGTAGCAACAGGGGAACACGGAACACTGAAGCTTTCTTT.

The V and J genes are TRBV28 and TRBJ1-1; 7 bases match TRBD1. The CDR3 runs to 14 residues. In germline, CDR1 is MDHEN, CDR2 SYDVKM. Germline trimming cut 2 bases from V and 7 bases from J; bases unmatched to any gene: 7. The CDR3 DNA is TGTGCCAGCAGTTTACCCCTACGGACAGGTGAAGCTTTCTTT. Its translation is CASSLPLRTGEAFF.

The J gene is TRBJ1-1, the V gene TRBV5-4, with a weak D call TRBD1 (6 bases). Germline V gene sequence: CDR1 SGHNT, CDR2 YYREEE (reference sequence). V shed 3 bases and J shed 8 bases, with 11 bases lying between them. The CDR3 totals 12 residues. CDR3 in amino acids: CASSSQGTEAFF. As DNA, the CDR3 is TGTGCCAGCAGCTCACAGGGTACGGAAGCTTTCTTT. The entire variable domain, with the rest obtained from reference TRBV5-4 and TRBJ1-1, is as follows: ETGVTQSPTHLIKTRGQQVTLRCSSQSGHNTVSWYQQALGQGPQFIFQYYREEENGRGNFPPRFSGLQFPNYSSELNVNALELDDSALYLCASSSQGTEAFFGQGTRLTVV.

The V gene is TRBV7-3, the J gene TRBJ2-1; 11 bases are a match to TRBD2. The length of the CDR3 is 16 residues. Germline V gives CDR1 SGHTA, CDR2 FQGTGA. The junction had 12 bases not matched to a gene; V was cut back by 2 bases and J by 12 bases. CDR3 in amino acids: CASSLPLGTSGGGQFF. The CDR3 region has the DNA TGTGCCAGCAGCTTACCTCTAGGGACTAGCGGAGGGGGGCAGTTCTTC.

The chain employs TRBV5-1 and TRBJ2-1; 9 bases map to TRBD1. This CDR3 is built from 15 residues. V lost 0 bases to trimming and J lost 3 bases; unmatched junction nucleotides: 1. Germline CDR1 SGHRS, CDR2 YFSETQ. This CDR3 is CASSLGGQGYNEQFF. The DNA for the CDR3 is TGCGCCAGCAGCTTGGGGGGACAGGGCTACAATGAGCAGTTCTTC.

The chain is built from TRBV4-1 and TRBJ2-1; 9 nucleotides line up with TRBD2. The germline V gene encodes CDR1 MGHRA and CDR2 YSYEKL. Trimming cost V 5 bases and J 3 bases; bases outside gene matches: 2. The CDR3 length is 14 residues. The CDR3: CASSSSGIYNEQFF. In nucleotides, the CDR3 is TGCGCCAGCAGCTCTAGCGGGATCTACAATGAGCAGTTCTTC.

The chain recombines TRBV7-2 with TRBJ2-5, with D unresolved. Per the germline V gene, CDR1 is SGHTA and CDR2 is FQGNSA. V lost 8 bases and J lost 1, with 8 bases in between. The CDR3 spans 12 residues. CDR3 DNA sequence: TGTGCCAGCGCGCGAGCCCAAGAGACCCAGTACTTC. Translating it yields CASARAQETQYF.

The chain carries TRBV11-2 and TRBJ2-7; no clear D gene. Germline V gene sequence: CDR1 SGHAT, CDR2 FQNNGV. Trimming left V 4 bases short and J 0 bases short, with 13 bases between. This CDR3 contains 15 residues. The CDR3 is CASSSPRVSSYEQYF. The CDR3 nucleotides are TGTGCCAGCAGCTCCCCCCGGGTGTCCTCCTACGAGCAGTACTTC.

V gene TRBV30 combines with J gene TRBJ1-1; D ambiguous. Trimming took off 0 bases at V and 6 bases at J, with 8 bases between the two ends. There are 12 residues in the CDR3. Germline V gives CDR1 GTSNPN, CDR2 SVGIG (reference sequence). The CDR3 reads CAWSVPGPEAFF. In DNA form, the CDR3 reads TGTGCCTGGAGTGTACCGGGTCCTGAAGCTTTCTTT. Together with reference TRBV30 and TRBJ1-1, the CDR3 gives the full variable domain: SQTIHQWPATLVQPVGSPLSLECTVEGTSNPNLYWYRQAAGRGLQLLFYSVGIGQISSEVPQNLSASRPQDRQFILSSKKLLLSDSGFYLCAWSVPGPEAFFGQGTRLTVV.

The CDR3: CASSPSTGTRLNEQFF. DNA for the CDR3: TGTGCCAGCTCACCATCGACCGGGACTAGGCTTAATGAGCAGTTCTTC. The chain joins TRBV18 to TRBJ2-1; TRBD2 matches 8 bases. The CDR3 sequence is 16 residues long. The junction had 10 bases not matched to a gene; V was cut back by 2 bases and J by 7 bases. Germline V lookup: CDR1 KGHSH, CDR2 LQKENI.